These 10 T cell receptor beta chains came from one sample sequenced in a study of blood T cell repertoires in COVID-19. Using immunoSEQ multiplex PCR, the repertoire was profiled, and TCRdb retains in-frame clones only, with some absent. The repertoire holds fewer than 90,000 clones, 84% seen once, with around 35% in the top ten. The sequenced material came from peripheral blood. The receptor set was obtained from a man between 65 and 79 years old with acute or convalescent COVID-19.

The chain links TRBV20-1 to TRBJ2-7; no clear D. Germline V gene lookup returns CDR1 DFQATT and CDR2 SNEGSKA (reference sequence). The CDR3 is 11 residues long. Trimming pared 3 bases from V and 4 bases from J, leaving 7 bases between. The DNA of the CDR3 is TGCAGTGCTAGCCCCCTATACGAGCAGTACTTC. This translates into CSASPLYEQYF.

CDR3 DNA: TGCGCCAGCAGCCAGGGACTAGCAGCAGATACGCAGTATTTT. Translating gives CASSQGLAADTQYF. The chain employs TRBV5-1 and TRBJ2-3; 9 bases map to TRBD2. V trimming: 4 bases; J trimming: 4 bases; junction bases outside the gene matches: 4. Germline loops: CDR1 SGHRS, CDR2 YFSETQ. CDR3 length: 14 amino acids.

The gene calls are TRBV19 and TRBJ1-2; 10 nucleotides align to TRBD1. Germline V lookup: CDR1 LNHDA, CDR2 SQIVND (reference sequence). With 7 bases clipped from V and 2 bases from J, the junction kept 10 bases outside the gene matches. The CDR3 extends over 16 amino acids. The CDR3, as DNA: TGTGCCAGTACCGAGGACAGGGGGTTGGGCAACTATGGCTACACCTTC. Residues: CASTEDRGLGNYGYTF.

The chain joins TRBV2 to TRBJ2-3; 10 bases align to TRBD2. The CDR3 has 14 amino acids. CDR1 and CDR2 (germline): SNHLY, FYNNEI. J lost 2 bases, V lost 5 bases, and 1 base had no gene match. The CDR3 sequence: CASSSGRATDTQYF. In DNA, the CDR3 is TGTGCCAGCAGTAGCGGGAGGGCCACAGATACGCAGTATTTT.

The chain combines TRBV27 with TRBJ2-1, with D possibly matching TRBD1 (6 bases). The CDR3 consists of 15 residues. CDR1 is MNHEY and CDR2 is SMNVEV in the germline V gene (reference sequence). V was trimmed by 4 bases and J by 0 bases, leaving 10 bases between them. The CDR3 here is CASSYQGFSYNEQFF. The CDR3 DNA is TGTGCCAGCAGTTACCAGGGGTTCTCCTACAATGAGCAGTTCTTC.

This clone was counted a few times. This chain joins TRBV10-2 and TRBJ2-5; the D gene is possibly TRBD1 (5 bases). The CDR3 length is 16 residues. The V gene's germline CDR1 is WSHSY and CDR2 SAAADI. Trimming left V 0 bases short and J 9 bases short, with 20 bases between. The CDR3 bases are TGCGCCAGCAGTGAGTCGAAGGGGTGGAACCCCAGGGCCCAGTACTTC. Amino acids: CASSESKGWNPRAQYF.

The gene calls are TRBV2 and TRBJ2-3; 9 nucleotides agree with TRBD2. This CDR3 comprises 15 residues. Germline loops: CDR1 SNHLY, CDR2 FYNNEI. J was trimmed by 1 base and V by 5 bases; bases with no gene match: 4. CDR3 DNA sequence: TGTGCCAGCAGTCGCGGGACTAGCCGCACAGATACGCAGTATTTT. Amino acids: CASSRGTSRTDTQYF.

This chain connects TRBV24-1 to TRBJ1-3; 8 nucleotides agree with TRBD1. The CDR3 runs to 13 residues. Germline-derived CDR1 and CDR2 are KGHDR and SFDVKD. V gave up 6 bases and J gave up 7 bases; unmatched junction bases: 4. CDR3 region: CATSQGARNTIYF. The CDR3 DNA reads as TGTGCCACCAGTCAGGGGGCGAGGAACACCATATATTTT.

The rearrangement uses TRBV6-5 and TRBJ1-3, with a possible D match to TRBD1 (6 bases). Germline lookup yields CDR1 MNHEY and CDR2 SVGAGI. V was cut by 6 bases and J by 1 base, with 10 bases left in between. This CDR3 comprises 14 residues. The CDR3 is CASRKQGSGNTIYF. Here the CDR3 DNA reads TGTGCCAGCAGAAAACAGGGTTCTGGAAACACCATATATTTT.

V and J are TRBV5-5 and TRBJ2-7; 9 bases fit TRBD1. Trimming cost V 4 bases and J 4 bases; bases outside gene matches: 9. Germline CDR1 SGHKS, CDR2 YYEKEE (reference sequence). CDR3 length: 15 amino acids. CDR3 loop: CASSTGGTGRYEQYF. The CDR3 DNA reads as TGTGCCAGCAGCACTGGTGGGACAGGGAGGTACGAGCAGTACTTC.